This T cell receptor beta chain was obtained from a study of blood T cell repertoires in COVID-19. As for the study in general: T cells, B-cell-depleted T cells, or PBMCs supplied cDNA or gDNA.

Original analysis: Reference gene primer amplification yielded estimated nucleated cell counts. Sequenced by immunoSEQ multiplex PCR; TCRdb stores in-frame clones only, minus some. V and J calls and clone size are given by that table; D and trimming were obtained from the DNA. The sample comprises about 190,000 clones, less than 90% of which are singletons, and 1.1% rests with the top ten. The germline CDR1 and CDR2 sequences are LNHNV and YYDKDF (reference sequence). This CDR3 is built from 14 residues. V dropped 5 bases and J dropped 0 bases, with 10 bases sitting between them. This receptor was taken from a man aged 25 to 40 with acute or convalescent COVID-19. The chain links TRBV15 to TRBJ1-2; no definite D call. Sample: peripheral blood. The CDR3 nucleotides are TGTGCCACCAGCCAGTACACATCTAACTATGGCTACACCTTC. Translated: CATSQYTSNYGYTF. Combining the CDR3 with reference TRBV15 and TRBJ1-2 gives the whole variable domain DAMVIQNPRYQVTQFGKPVTLSCSQTLNHNVMYWYQQKSSQAPKLLFHYYDKDFNNEADTPDNFQSRRPNTSFCFLDIRSPGLGDTAMYLCATSQYTSNYGYTFGSGTRLTVV.